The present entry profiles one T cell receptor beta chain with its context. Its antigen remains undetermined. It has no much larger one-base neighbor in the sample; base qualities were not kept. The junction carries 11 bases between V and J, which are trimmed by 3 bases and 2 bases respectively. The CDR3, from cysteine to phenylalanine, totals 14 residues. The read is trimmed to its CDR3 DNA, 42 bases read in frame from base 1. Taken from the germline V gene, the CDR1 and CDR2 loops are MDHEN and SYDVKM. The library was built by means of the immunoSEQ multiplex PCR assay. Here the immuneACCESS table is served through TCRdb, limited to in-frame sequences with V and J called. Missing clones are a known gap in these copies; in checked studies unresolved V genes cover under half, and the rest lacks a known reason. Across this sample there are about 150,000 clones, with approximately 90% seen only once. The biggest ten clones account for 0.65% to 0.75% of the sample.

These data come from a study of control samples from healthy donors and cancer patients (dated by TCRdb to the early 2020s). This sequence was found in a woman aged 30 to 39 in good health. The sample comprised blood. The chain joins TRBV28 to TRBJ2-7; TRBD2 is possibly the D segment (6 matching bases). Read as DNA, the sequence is TGTGCCAGCAGTTTCGGAGGGAGACCCTACGAGCAGTACTTC. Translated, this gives CASSFGGRPYEQYF.